The T cell receptor beta chain under discussion was sequenced for a study of PD-L1 blockade in urothelial cancer. The CDR3 is made up of 14 amino acids. Germline CDR1 and CDR2: GTSNPN and SVGIG (reference sequence). Losses at the gene ends were 3 bases for V and 6 bases for J; bases not matched to a gene: 5. The assay was immunoSEQ multiplex PCR, and TCRdb's table has in-frame clones only and misses some. Of about 50,000 clones listed, 70% to 90% were seen once; the top ten hold about 10%. The sample's time point: peripheral blood 6 weeks after treatment start. Patients in the study were battling locally advanced or metastatic urothelial carcinoma.

The sequences come from PBMCs, collected around atezolizumab (anti-PD-L1) treatment. The origin of this receptor is a man aged 65-85 years with urothelial cancer. The chain carries TRBV30 and TRBJ2-1; 10 nucleotides agree with TRBD2. The CDR3 is CAWRRLAGANEQFF. The CDR3 region has the DNA TGTGCCTGGAGACGGCTAGCGGGAGCCAATGAGCAGTTCTTC.